The TCR beta chain described here comes from a study of beta chain features in type 1 diabetes (dated by TCRdb to about 2018). For the study in its entirety: Mean age, gender distribution, total cell number and subset yield did not differ between patients and healthy donors. A total of 107,917,701 sorted cells were examined across all samples, and RNA yield correlated strongly with the number of cells per subset. In the study, recently diagnosed type 1 diabetes patients and matched healthy donors were compared on the TCRB repertoires of their sorted circulating CD4+ T cell subsets. Naive and central memory subsets were obtained from all 30 or so donors, but regulatory and stem cell-like memory subsets were isolated from only 8 patients and roughly eight healthy donors.

From each donor, a single peripheral blood sample of 100 to 150 mL on average was drawn into heparinised tubes. A BD FACSAria II and a panel including CD45RO, CCR7, CD25, CD127, CD95 and CD27 were used to sort naive, central memory, regulatory and stem cell-like memory CD4+ T cells. A purity above 98% was achieved for all sorted populations. PBMCs were isolated immediately by Lymphoprep density gradient centrifugation and stained directly without culture. So that batch effects would be minimized, each experiment stained and sorted samples in pairs, pairing one healthy donor with one patient. Details on this clone: Its cognate antigen has yet to be identified. There are no base qualities to consult, and no much larger clone falls within one base.

All of the isolated RNA was reverse transcribed with the High Capacity cDNA Reverse Transcription Kit, so expressed TCRB transcripts were sequenced. Deep immunoSEQ sequencing was performed on naive, central memory and regulatory T cell samples, with an average of about 4 million total reads per sample. Sorted cells were lysed in RLT buffer and RNA was extracted with DNase-treated RNeasy Micro or Mini kits, depending on cell number. To prevent cross-contamination, every cell subset was processed on its own, while patient and healthy donor samples were processed together. The immunoSEQ multiplex PCR was used to amplify TCRB sequences from cDNA, yielding 87-bp fragments that span the CDR3 region. Amplicons were sequenced on the Illumina HiSeq platform. As for how the authors treated the data: PCR bias was corrected computationally using synthetic template baselines, and reads within Hamming distance 2 were collapsed, with unmergeable singletons discarded. Reads were aligned against IMGT to assign V, D and J genes, CDR3 length and insertions or deletions at six rearrangement sites. Within each subset, clonotype counts were normalized to the number of sorted cells before true diversity and Gini coefficients were calculated with the tcR R package. The overlap coefficient, calculated on TCRB nucleotide sequences, was used to quantify repertoire sharing. As a proxy for the pre-selection repertoire, out-of-frame TCRB sequences from naive cells were analyzed. As stored in TCRdb, this immuneACCESS dataset retains in-frame rearrangements with V and J assigned. A fraction of the clones does not appear; measured against another copy, unresolved V genes explain less than half of the discrepancy, and the remainder lacks a known reason. V, J and clone size are those of that table, while D and trimming were read from the DNA. The sample profile shows 600,000 to 700,000 clones; approximately 13% of them were found once. The top ten hold around 0.12% of the sample.

General study outcomes and caveats: Because the HLA sub-analyses included only small numbers of individuals, any influence of HLA type on TCRB rearrangement was left unresolved. At VDJ recombination sites, type 1 diabetes patients had fewer insertions and more deleted nucleotides, which implies abnormalities in thymic rearrangement. Shorter templates might be favored by PCR, yet because patient and control samples were amplified and corrected together, any such skew would affect both groups equally. Naive, central memory and regulatory TCRB repertoires appeared more similar among patients than among healthy donors. A moderate but significant shortening of TCRB CDR3 length was observed in type 1 diabetes patients in all four CD4+ subsets. Because cDNA rather than genomic DNA was sequenced, highly expressing activated cells could have been over-represented, although no difference in activation and CD3 levels was found between groups.

The sequencing sample was made of naive CD4+ T cells from blood. The sample's cell subset or site label is to be understood as: true naive CD4+ T cells. This TCR derives from a man aged 25-45 years with type 1 diabetes.

The CDR3 here reads CASSLGDRNYEQYF. The DNA sequence is as follows: TGTGCCAGCAGCTTAGGTGACAGGAACTACGAGCAGTACTTC. The rearranged chain carries TRBV7-2 and TRBJ2-7; D gene: possibly TRBD1, on 6 matching bases. V is shortened by 1 base, J by 3 bases, and the region joining them spans 10 bases. Per the germline V gene, SGHTA is the CDR1 and FQGNSA is the CDR2. From the cysteine through the phenylalanine, the CDR3 covers 14 amino acids. Of the read, only the CDR3 DNA is kept; its 42 bases are in frame from base 1.